Given below is one T cell receptor (beta chain) in context. These data come from a study of blood T cell repertoires in COVID-19. Study as a whole: T cells, B-cell-depleted T cells, or PBMCs provided the cDNA or gDNA that served as material.

Sequencing used immunoSEQ multiplex PCR; TCRdb keeps in-frame clones, though not all of them. The top ten hold about 1.7% of the sample, which has some 330,000 clones, roughly 90% seen once. The CDR3 is 14 amino acids. CDR1 is SNHLY, CDR2 FYNNEI, per germline. V was pared by 3 bases and J by 2 bases, with 8 bases between. Material for sequencing was peripheral blood. The chain carries TRBV2 and TRBJ1-3, with D uncertain. This TCR came from a woman aged 30 to 39 with COVID-19, enrolled during active disease. Here the CDR3 DNA reads TGTGCCAGCAGTGATCCCAGTGCTGGAAACACCATATATTTT. Translated, it gives CASSDPSAGNTIYF.